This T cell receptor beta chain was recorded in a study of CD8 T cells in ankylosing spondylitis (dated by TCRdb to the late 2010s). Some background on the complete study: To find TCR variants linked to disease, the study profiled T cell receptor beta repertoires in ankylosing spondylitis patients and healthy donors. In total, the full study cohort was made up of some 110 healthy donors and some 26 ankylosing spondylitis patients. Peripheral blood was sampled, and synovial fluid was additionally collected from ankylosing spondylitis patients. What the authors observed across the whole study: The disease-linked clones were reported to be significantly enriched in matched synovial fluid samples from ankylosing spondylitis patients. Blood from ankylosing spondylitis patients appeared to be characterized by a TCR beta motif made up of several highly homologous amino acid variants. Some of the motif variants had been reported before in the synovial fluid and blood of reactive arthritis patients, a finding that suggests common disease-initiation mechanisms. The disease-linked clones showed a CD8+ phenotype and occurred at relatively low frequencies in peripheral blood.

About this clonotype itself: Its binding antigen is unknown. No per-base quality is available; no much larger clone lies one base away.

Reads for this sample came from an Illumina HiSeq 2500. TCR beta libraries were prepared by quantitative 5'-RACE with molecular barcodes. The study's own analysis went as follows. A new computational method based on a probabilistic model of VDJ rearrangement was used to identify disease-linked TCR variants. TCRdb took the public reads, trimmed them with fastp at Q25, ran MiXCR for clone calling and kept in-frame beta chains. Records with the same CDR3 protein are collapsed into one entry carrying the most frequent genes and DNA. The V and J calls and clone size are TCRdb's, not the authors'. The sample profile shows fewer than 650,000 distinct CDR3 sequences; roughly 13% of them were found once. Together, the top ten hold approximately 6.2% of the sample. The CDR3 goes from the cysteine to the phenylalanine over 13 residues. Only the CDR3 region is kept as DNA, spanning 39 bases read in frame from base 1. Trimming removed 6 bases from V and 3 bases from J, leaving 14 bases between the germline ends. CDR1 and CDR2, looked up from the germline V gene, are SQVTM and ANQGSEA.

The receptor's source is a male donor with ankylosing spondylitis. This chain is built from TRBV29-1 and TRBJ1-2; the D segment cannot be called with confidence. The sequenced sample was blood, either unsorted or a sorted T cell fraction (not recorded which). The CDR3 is CSVTVGDHYGYTF. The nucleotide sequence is TGCAGCGTGACCGTTGGGGATCACTATGGCTACACCTTC.